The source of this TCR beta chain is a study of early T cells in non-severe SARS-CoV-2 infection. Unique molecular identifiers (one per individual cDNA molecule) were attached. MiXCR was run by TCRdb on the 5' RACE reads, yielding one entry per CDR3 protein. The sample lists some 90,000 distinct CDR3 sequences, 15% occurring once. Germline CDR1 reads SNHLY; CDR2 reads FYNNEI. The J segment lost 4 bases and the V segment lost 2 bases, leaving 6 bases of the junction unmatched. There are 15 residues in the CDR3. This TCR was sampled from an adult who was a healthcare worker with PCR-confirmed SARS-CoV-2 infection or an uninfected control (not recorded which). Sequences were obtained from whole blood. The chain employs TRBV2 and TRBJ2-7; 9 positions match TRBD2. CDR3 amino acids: CASSEWTSDGYEQYF. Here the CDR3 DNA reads TGTGCCAGCAGTGAATGGACTAGCGACGGTTACGAGCAGTACTTC.